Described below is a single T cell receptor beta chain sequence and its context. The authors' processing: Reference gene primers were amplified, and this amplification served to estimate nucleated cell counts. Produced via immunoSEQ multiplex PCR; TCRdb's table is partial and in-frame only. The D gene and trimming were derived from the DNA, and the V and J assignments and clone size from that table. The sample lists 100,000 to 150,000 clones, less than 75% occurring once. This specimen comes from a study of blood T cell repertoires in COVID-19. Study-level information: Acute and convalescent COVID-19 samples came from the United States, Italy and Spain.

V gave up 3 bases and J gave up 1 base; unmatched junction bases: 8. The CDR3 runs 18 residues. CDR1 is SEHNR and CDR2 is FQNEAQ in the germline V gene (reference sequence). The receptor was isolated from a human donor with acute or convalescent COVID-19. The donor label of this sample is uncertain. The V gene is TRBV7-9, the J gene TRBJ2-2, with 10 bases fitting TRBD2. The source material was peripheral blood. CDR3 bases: TGTGCCAGCAGCTTGAGGGGTGGACTAGCGGAGAACACCGGGGAGCTGTTTTTT. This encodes CASSLRGGLAENTGELFF.